The present T cell receptor (beta chain) was sequenced within a study of T cell responses to AZD1222 COVID-19 vaccine. General study results and limits: White British people made up most donors, females outnumbered males, and clonal diversity was possibly underestimated.

Trimming removed 4 bases at V and 0 bases at J, with 12 bases between. Germline CDR1 and CDR2: LGHDT and YNNKEL (reference sequence). This CDR3 comprises 15 residues. TCRdb keeps only in-frame clones here, not all; method: immunoSEQ multiplex PCR. The sample carries approximately 150,000 clones, less than 95% recorded once. For this clone: Its target is not known.

The source was peripheral blood, collected on day 0 of AZD1222 vaccination. The gene calls are TRBV3-1 (or the pseudogene TRBV3-2) and TRBJ1-1, with D perhaps matching TRBD1 (5 bases). The receptor comes from an adult in good health. The chain's CDR3 is CASSRRGDVNTEAFF. The CDR3 DNA reads as TGTGCCAGCAGCCGAAGAGGGGACGTGAACACTGAAGCTTTCTTT.